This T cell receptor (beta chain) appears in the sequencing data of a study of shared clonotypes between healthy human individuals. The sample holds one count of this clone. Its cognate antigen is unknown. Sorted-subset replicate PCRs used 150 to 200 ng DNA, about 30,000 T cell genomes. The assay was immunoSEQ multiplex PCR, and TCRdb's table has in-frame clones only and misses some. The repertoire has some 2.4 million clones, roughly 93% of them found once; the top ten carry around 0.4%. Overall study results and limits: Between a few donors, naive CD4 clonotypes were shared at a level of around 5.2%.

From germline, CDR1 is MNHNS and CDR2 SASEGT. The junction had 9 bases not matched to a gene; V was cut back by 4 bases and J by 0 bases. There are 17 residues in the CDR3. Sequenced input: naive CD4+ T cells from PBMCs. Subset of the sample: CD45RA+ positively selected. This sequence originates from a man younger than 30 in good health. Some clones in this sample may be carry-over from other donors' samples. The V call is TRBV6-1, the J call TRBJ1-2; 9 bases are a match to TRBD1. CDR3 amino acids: CASSVRGTGRTNYGYTF. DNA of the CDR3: TGTGCCAGCAGTGTCCGGGGGACAGGGCGGACTAACTATGGCTACACCTTC.